The 3 T cell receptor beta chains below come from one sample, sequenced in a study of blood T cell repertoires in COVID-19. The data were produced by immunoSEQ multiplex PCR, yet TCRdb's version contains in-frame clones alone and is incomplete. The data contain about 270,000 clones, over 85% of them singletons. Sequencing input: PBMCs or T cells enriched from blood (not recorded which). The receptors originated from a woman in her sixties who had recovered from COVID-19.

The chain joins TRBV19 to TRBJ1-2, with D maybe TRBD1 (5 bases). CDR3 length equals 17 residues. Germline assignment: CDR1 LNHDA and CDR2 SQIVND (reference sequence). V was trimmed by 7 bases and J by 3 bases, leaving 24 bases between them. The CDR3 here is CASIVGHSKGLDYGYTF. As DNA, the CDR3 is TGTGCCAGTATAGTCGGACACTCGAAGGGTTTAGACTATGGCTACACCTTC. The entire variable domain, with the rest obtained from reference TRBV19 and TRBJ1-2, is as follows: DGGITQSPKYLFRKEGQNVTLSCEQNLNHDAMYWYRQDPGQGLRLIYYSQIVNDFQKGDIAEGYSVSREKKESFPLTVTSAQKNPTAFYLCASIVGHSKGLDYGYTFGSGTRLTVV.

V is TRBV24-1 and J is TRBJ1-2; D remains ambiguous. V lost 0 bases and J lost 1, with 5 bases in between. CDR3 length: 14 residues. CDR1 and CDR2 from the germline V gene are KGHDR and SFDVKD. The CDR3 nucleotides read TGTGCCACCAGTGATTTGACAGATAACTATGGCTACACCTTC. This encodes CATSDLTDNYGYTF.

Here the CDR3 DNA reads TGCGCCAGCAGCCAAGTGGAGACAGCACTGTACGAGCAGTACTTC. Translating it yields CASSQVETALYEQYF. The chain joins TRBV4-1 to TRBJ2-7, with D possibly matching TRBD1 (5 bases). Between the trimmed V and J ends, which lost 1 base and 4 bases, there was a span of 14 bases. The CDR3 is made up of 15 amino acids. Germline CDR1 reads MGHRA; CDR2 reads YSYEKL.